Reported below is one TCR beta chain. The sequence runs out 3 residues before the end of the CDR3; the remainder is reconstructed from the germline J gene. This sample is drawn from a study of T cells in women clearing cervical HPV infection. On the study more broadly: Case blood was drawn when the lesion was first found; control blood after infection became undetectable.

The V gene's germline CDR1 is SNHLY and CDR2 FYNNEI. The V gene end was trimmed by 2 bases and the J gene end by 2 bases; junction bases not matched to a gene: 8. The CDR3 has 16 amino acids. immunoSEQ multiplex PCR used an average of roughly 1,100 ng genomic DNA. The data were produced by immunoSEQ multiplex PCR, yet TCRdb's version contains in-frame clones alone and is incomplete. This repertoire includes about 30,000 clones. Each participant carried one incident cervical HPV16 infection only. The rearrangement joins TRBV2 to TRBJ1-2; 7 bases match TRBD1. The sequencing sample was made of blood buffy coat. The clonotype comes from a woman between 18 and 75 years old with a cervical HPV16 infection that either progressed to CIN3+ or cleared (not recorded which). The CDR3 reads CASSESAWTGNYGYTF. The CDR3 bases that were read are TGTGCCAGCAGTGAATCGGCCTGGACAGGAAACTATGGC.